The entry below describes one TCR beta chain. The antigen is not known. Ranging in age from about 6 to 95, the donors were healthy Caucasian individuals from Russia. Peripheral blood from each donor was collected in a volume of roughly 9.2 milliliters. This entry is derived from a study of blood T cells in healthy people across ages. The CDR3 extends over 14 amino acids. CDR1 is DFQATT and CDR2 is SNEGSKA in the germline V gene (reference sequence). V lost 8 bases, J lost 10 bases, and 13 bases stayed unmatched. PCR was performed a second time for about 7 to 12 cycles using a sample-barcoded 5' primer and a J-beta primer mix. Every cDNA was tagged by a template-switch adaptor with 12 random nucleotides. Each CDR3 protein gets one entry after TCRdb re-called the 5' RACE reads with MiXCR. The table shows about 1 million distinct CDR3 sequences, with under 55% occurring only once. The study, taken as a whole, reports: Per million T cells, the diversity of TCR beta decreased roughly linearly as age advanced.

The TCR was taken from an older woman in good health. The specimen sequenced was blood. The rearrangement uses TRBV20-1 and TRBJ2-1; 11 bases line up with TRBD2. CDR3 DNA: TGCAGTCTACCCTCCGGGACTAGCGGAGGCGAGCAGTTCTTC. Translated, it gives CSLPSGTSGGEQFF.